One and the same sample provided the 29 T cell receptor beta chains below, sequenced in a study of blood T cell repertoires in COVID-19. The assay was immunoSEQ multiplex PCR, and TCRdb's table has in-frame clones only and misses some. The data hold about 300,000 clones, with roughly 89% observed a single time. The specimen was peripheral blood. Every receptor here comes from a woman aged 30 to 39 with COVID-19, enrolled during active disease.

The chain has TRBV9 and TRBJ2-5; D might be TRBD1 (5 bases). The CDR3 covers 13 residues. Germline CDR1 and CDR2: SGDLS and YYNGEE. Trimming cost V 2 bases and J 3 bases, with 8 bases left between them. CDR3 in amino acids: CASSVDSKETQYF. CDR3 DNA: TGTGCCAGCAGCGTCGACAGTAAAGAGACCCAGTACTTC.

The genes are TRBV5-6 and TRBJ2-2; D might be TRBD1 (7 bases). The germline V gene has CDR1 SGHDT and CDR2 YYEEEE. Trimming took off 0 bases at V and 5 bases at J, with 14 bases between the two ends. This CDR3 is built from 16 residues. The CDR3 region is CASSLGQGLTTGELFF. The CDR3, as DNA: TGTGCCAGCAGCTTGGGACAGGGACTGACAACCGGGGAGCTGTTTTTT.

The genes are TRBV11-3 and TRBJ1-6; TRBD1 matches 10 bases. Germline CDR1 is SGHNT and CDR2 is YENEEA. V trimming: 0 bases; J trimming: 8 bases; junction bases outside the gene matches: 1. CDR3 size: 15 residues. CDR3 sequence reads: CASSLDGTGDSPLHF. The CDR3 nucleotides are TGTGCCAGCAGCTTAGATGGGACAGGGGATTCACCCCTCCACTTT.

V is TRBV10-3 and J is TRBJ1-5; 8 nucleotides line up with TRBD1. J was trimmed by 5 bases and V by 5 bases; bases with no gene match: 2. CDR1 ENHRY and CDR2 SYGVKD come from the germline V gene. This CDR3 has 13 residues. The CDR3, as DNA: TGTGCCATCAGTCCGGACAGGGATCAGCCCCAGCATTTT. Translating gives CAISPDRDQPQHF.

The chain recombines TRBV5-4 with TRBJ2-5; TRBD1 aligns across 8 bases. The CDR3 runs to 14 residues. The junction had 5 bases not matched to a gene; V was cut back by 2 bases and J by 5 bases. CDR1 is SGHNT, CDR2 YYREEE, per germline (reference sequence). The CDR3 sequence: CASSFDRGGETQYF. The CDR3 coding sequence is TGTGCCAGCAGCTTCGACAGGGGTGGGGAGACCCAGTACTTC.

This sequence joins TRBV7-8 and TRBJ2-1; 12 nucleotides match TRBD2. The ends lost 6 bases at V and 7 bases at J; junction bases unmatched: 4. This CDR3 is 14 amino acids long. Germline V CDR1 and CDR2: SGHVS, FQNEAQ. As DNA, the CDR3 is TGTGCCAGCAGGGCTAGCGGGGGGGGAAATGAGCAGTTCTTC. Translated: CASRASGGGNEQFF. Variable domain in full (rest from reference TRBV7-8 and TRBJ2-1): GAGVSQSPRYKVAKRGQDVALRCDPISGHVSLFWYQQALGQGPEFLTYFQNEAQLDKSGLPSDRFFAERPEGSVSTLKIQRTQQEDSAVYLCASRASGGGNEQFFGPGTRLTVL.

The CDR3 spells CASSPGVSGGVGETQYF. DNA for the CDR3: TGTGCCAGCAGCCCGGGAGTAAGCGGGGGGGTCGGGGAGACCCAGTACTTC. The chain combines TRBV11-3 with TRBJ2-5; 10 positions match TRBD2. The germline gives CDR1 SGHNT, CDR2 YENEEA. With 5 bases clipped from V and 5 bases from J, the junction kept 14 bases outside the gene matches. The CDR3 is 17 residues long.

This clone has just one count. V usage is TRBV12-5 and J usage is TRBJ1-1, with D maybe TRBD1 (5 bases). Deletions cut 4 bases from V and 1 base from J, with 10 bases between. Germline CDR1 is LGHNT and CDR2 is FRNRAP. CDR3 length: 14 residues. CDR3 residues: CASGSGVSNTEAFF. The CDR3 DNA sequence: TGTGCTAGTGGTTCGGGGGTATCGAACACTGAAGCTTTCTTT.

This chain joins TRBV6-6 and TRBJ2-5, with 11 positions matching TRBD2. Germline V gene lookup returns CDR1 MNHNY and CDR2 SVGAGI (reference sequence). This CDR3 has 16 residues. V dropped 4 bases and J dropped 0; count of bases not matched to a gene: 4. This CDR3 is CASSSPGLADQETQYF. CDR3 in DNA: TGTGCCAGCAGTTCGCCGGGACTAGCGGACCAAGAGACCCAGTACTTC.

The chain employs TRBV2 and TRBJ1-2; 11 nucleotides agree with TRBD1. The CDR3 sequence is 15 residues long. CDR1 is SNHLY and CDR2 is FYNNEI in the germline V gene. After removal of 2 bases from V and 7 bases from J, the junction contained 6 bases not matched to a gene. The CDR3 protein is CASSEFGTGGRGYTF. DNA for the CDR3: TGTGCCAGCAGTGAATTTGGGACAGGGGGACGTGGCTACACCTTC.

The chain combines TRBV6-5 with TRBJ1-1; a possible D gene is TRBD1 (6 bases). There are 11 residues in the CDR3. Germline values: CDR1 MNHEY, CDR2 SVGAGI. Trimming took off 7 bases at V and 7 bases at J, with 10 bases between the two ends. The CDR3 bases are TGTGCCAGCATGAAACAGGGTGAAGCTTTCTTT. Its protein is CASMKQGEAFF.

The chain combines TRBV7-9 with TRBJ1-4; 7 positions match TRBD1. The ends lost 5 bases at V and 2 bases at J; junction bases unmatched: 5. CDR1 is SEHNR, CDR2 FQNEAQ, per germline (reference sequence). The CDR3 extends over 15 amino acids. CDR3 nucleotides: TGTGCCAGCAGCCCTTGGACAGGCACTAATGAAAAACTGTTTTTT. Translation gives CASSPWTGTNEKLFF.

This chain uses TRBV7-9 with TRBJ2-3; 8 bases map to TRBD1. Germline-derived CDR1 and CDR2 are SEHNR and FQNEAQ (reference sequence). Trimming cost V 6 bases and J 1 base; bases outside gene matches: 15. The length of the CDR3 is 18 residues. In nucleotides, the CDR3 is TGTGCCAGCAGTTCCCCCGAGACAGGGGTTTGGGGCACAGATACGCAGTATTTT. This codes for CASSSPETGVWGTDTQYF.

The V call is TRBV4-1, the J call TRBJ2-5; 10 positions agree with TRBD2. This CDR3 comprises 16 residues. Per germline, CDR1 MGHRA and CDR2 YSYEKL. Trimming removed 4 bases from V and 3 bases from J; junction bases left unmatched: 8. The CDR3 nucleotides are TGCGCCAGCAGCCTCGATCTAGCGGGGGAAAAAGAGACCCAGTACTTC. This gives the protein CASSLDLAGEKETQYF.

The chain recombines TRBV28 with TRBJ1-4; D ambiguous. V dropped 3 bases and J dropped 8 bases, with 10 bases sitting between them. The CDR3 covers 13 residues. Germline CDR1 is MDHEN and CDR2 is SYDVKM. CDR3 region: CASSLGRSEKLFF. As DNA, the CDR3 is TGTGCCAGCAGTTTGGGGAGATCAGAAAAACTGTTTTTT.

DNA for the CDR3: TGCGCCAGCAGCCAAGAAGAGAACGGGGCCGGGGAGCTGTTTTTT. It encodes CASSQEENGAGELFF. The genes are TRBV4-3 and TRBJ2-2; perhaps TRBD2 as D (5 bases). Germline V CDR1 and CDR2: LGHNA, YSLEER. V was pared by 0 bases and J by 6 bases, with 11 bases between. The CDR3 runs 15 residues.

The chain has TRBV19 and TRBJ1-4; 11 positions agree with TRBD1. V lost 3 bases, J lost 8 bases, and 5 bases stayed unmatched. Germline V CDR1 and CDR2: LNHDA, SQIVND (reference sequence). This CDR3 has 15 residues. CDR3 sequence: CASSMGTGGGEKLFF. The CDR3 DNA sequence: TGTGCCAGTAGTATGGGGACAGGGGGAGGAGAAAAACTGTTTTTT.

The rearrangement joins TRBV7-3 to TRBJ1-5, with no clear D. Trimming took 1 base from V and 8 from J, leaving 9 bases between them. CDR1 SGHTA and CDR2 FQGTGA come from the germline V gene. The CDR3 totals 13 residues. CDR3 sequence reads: CASSLNALEPQHF. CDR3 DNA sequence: TGTGCCAGCAGCTTAAATGCGTTGGAGCCCCAGCATTTT.

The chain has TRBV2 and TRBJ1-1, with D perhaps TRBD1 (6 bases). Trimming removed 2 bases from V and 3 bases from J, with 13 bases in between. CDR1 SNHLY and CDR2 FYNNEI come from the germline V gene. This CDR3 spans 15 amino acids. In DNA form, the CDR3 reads TGTGCCAGCAGTGAAACAGGGTTTGGTGACACTGAAGCTTTCTTT. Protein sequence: CASSETGFGDTEAFF.

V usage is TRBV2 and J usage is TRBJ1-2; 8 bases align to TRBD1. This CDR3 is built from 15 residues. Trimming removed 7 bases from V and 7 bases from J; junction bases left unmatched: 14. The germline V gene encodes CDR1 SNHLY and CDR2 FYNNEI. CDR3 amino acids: CASTFSQWTGPGYTF. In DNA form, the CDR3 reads TGTGCCAGCACCTTCTCCCAATGGACAGGGCCTGGCTACACCTTC.

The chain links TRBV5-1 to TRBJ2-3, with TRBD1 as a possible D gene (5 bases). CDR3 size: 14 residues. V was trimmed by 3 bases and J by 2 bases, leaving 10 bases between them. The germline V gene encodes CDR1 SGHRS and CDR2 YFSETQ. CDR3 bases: TGCGCCAGCAGCTCGGACACATCCACAGATACGCAGTATTTT. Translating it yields CASSSDTSTDTQYF.

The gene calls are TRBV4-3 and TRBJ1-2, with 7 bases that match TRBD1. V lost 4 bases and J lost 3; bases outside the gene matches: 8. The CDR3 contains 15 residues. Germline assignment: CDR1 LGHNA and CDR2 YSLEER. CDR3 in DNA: TGCGCCAGCAGCCGGACCGGGACAGCAGACTATGGCTACACCTTC. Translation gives CASSRTGTADYGYTF.

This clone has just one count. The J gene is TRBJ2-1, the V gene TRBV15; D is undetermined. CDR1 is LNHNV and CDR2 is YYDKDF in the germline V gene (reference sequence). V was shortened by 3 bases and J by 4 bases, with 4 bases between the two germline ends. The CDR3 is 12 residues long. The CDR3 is CATSRAYNEQFF. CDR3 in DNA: TGTGCCACCAGCAGGGCATACAATGAGCAGTTCTTC. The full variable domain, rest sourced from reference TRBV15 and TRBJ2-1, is DAMVIQNPRYQVTQFGKPVTLSCSQTLNHNVMYWYQQKSSQAPKLLFHYYDKDFNNEADTPDNFQSRRPNTSFCFLDIRSPGLGDTAMYLCATSRAYNEQFFGPGTRLTVL.

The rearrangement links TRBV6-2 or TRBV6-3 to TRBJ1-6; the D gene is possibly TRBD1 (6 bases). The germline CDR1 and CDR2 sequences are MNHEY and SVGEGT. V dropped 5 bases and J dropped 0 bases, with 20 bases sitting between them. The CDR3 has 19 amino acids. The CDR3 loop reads CASSLFGPGQSSYNSPLHF. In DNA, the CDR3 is TGTGCCAGCAGTCTCTTTGGACCCGGACAGAGCTCCTATAATTCACCCCTCCACTTT.

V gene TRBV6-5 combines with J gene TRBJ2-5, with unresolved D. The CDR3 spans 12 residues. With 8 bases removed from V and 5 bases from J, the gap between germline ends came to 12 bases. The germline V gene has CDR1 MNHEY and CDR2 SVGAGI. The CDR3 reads CASASNGETQYF. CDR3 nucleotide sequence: TGTGCCAGCGCTTCCAACGGGGAGACCCAGTACTTC.

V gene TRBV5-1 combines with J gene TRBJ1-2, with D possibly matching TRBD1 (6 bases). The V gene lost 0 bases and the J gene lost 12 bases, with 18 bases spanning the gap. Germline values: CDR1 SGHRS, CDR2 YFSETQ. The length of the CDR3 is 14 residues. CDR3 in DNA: TGCGCCAGCAGCTTGGATGGGGGCCCGGGTTCAAACACCTTC. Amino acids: CASSLDGGPGSNTF.

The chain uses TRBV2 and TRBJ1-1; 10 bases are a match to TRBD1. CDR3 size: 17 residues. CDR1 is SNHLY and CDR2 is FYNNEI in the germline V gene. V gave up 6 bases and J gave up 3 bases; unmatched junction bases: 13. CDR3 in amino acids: CASSEKGQGRLDTEAFF. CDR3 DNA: TGTGCCAGCAGCGAGAAGGGACAGGGGCGTTTGGACACTGAAGCTTTCTTT.

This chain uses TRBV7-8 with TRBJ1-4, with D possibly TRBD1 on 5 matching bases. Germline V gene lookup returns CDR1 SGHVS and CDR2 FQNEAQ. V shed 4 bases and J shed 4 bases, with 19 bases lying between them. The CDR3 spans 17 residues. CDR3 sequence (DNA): TGTGCCAGCAGCTCACTTATTTTAGACAGTCTTAATGAAAAACTGTTTTTT. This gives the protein CASSSLILDSLNEKLFF.

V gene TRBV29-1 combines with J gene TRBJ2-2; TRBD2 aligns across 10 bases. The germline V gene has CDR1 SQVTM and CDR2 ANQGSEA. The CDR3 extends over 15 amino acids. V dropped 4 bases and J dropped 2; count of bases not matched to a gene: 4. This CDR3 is CSVVSGGGNTGELFF. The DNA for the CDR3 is TGCAGCGTTGTGAGCGGGGGGGGCAACACCGGGGAGCTGTTTTTT.